These T cell receptor beta chains were read from a single sample in a study of T-cell memory formation after mild COVID-19. One entry per CDR3 protein results from TCRdb running MiXCR on the 5' RACE reads. Among about 450,000 distinct CDR3 sequences listed, more than 20% were seen once. The material sequenced was PBMCs or a T cell subset sorted from them (not recorded which). The source of these receptors is an adult woman who had mild COVID-19 (a few samples of this study predate the infection). Cell type and time point are not known. Both conserved end residues are part of each CDR3. The order of the fields is J gene, D gene, V gene, clone size, CDR3 DNA, CDR3 protein. The D gene is left open where the match is weak. Size values are once, few and many counts, or a class for expanded clones, and some rows have none.

TRBJ2-5 | TRBD1 | TRBV5-1 | few | TGCGCCAGCAGCCGCGAGGACAGGGGGCTTATTTACTTC | CASSREDRGLIYF
TRBJ2-7 | TRBD2 | TRBV7-2 | - | TGTGCCAGCAGCTTTCTAGCGGGAGGGCCGGGGGAGCAGTACTTC | CASSFLAGGPGEQYF
TRBJ2-7 | TRBD1 | TRBV5-1 | - | TGCGCCAGCAGCATGGACAGGGGGCCCTCCTACGAGCAGTACTTC | CASSMDRGPSYEQYF
TRBJ1-3 | - | TRBV7-8 | few | TGTGCCAGCAGCTTAACCCCCCCGAGGGGGACCTCTGGAAACACCATATATTTT | CASSLTPPRGTSGNTIYF
TRBJ2-7 | TRBD1 | TRBV29-1 | - | TGCAGCGTTGAAGTCTGGGACAGAGCCTCCTACGAGCAGTACTTC | CSVEVWDRASYEQYF
TRBJ2-5 | - | TRBV7-9 | - | TGTGCCAGCAGTCCCCAGGCGAGGACCCAGTACTTC | CASSPQARTQYF
TRBJ2-3 | TRBD2 | TRBV24-1 | few | TGTGCCAACCTGCTAGCGGGTAGCACAGATACGCAGTATTTT | CANLLAGSTDTQYF
TRBJ2-5 | - | TRBV24-1 | few | TGTGCCACCAGTGATTTATCCTCGGGGAAGGGAGAGACCCAGTACTTC | CATSDLSSGKGETQYF
TRBJ2-3 | TRBD2 | TRBV20-1 | - | TGCAGTGGAGGAGCGGGGGGAGATACGCAGTATTTT | CSGGAGGDTQYF
TRBJ2-7 | - | TRBV25-1 | - | TGTGCCAGCAGTGAATACGGCCGGTCGAAGGACGAGCAGTACTTC | CASSEYGRSKDEQYF
TRBJ1-1 | TRBD1 | TRBV10-2 | - | TGCGCCAGCAGTGAAGGACAGGGGATGAACACTGAAGCTTTCTTT | CASSEGQGMNTEAFF
TRBJ2-7 | TRBD1 | TRBV5-1 | - | TGCGCCAGCAGATTCTCAAGGGGGACAGGGCTTTCTCAGCAGTACTTC | CASRFSRGTGLSQQYF
TRBJ2-3 | TRBD2 | TRBV5-1 | - | TGCGCCAGCAGCTTGGCCCCTCCACTAGCGGGGGGCACAGATACGCAGTATTTT | CASSLAPPLAGGTDTQYF
TRBJ2-1 | - | TRBV20-1 | - | TGCAGTGCTAGAGCCTCCGGCCCGCTGGATGAGCAGTTCTTC | CSARASGPLDEQFF
TRBJ1-1 | - | TRBV12-3/TRBV12-4 | - | TGTGCCAGCAGCCCCCAGGTGCACACTGAAGCTTTCTTT | CASSPQVHTEAFF
TRBJ1-1 | - | TRBV6-5 | - | TGTGCCAGCAGTTACTCGGGAAACATGAACACTGAAGCTTTCTTT | CASSYSGNMNTEAFF
TRBJ1-1 | TRBD1 | TRBV11-3 | - | TGTGCCAGCAGCTCCACAGGGGGTAGGAACACTGAAGCTTTCTTT | CASSSTGGRNTEAFF
TRBJ2-1 | - | TRBV7-9 | - | TGTGCCAGCAGGAATAGTGGACCCACCAACAATGAGCAGTTCTTC | CASRNSGPTNNEQFF
TRBJ1-1 | - | TRBV27 | - | TGTGCCAGCAGTACCTTTGGCCGGGACACGGAAGGAGCTTTCTTT | CASSTFGRDTEGAFF
TRBJ2-2 | - | TRBV15 | few | TGTGCCACCAGCAGAAGCCAAAGACAATCCCCTCACACCGGGGAGCTGTTTTTT | CATSRSQRQSPHTGELFF
TRBJ2-7 | - | TRBV4-2 | - | TGTGCCAGCAGCCAGGATACAGGAGACCCAACCTACGAGCAGTACTTC | CASSQDTGDPTYEQYF
TRBJ1-1 | - | TRBV4-1 | few | TGCGCCAGCAGCCAGCCAGGGAGGGGGGCGGCAGCTTTCTTT | CASSQPGRGAAAFF
TRBJ2-5 | - | TRBV4-1 | - | TGCGCCAGCAGCTCCCGGATGGGGGAGACCCAGTACTTC | CASSSRMGETQYF
TRBJ2-5 | TRBD2 | TRBV15 | - | TGTGCCACCAGCAGAGATTGGAGCGGGGAAGAGACCCAGTACTTC | CATSRDWSGEETQYF
TRBJ2-7 | TRBD2 | TRBV11-2 | few | TGTGCCAGCAGCTTACTTGGGGAGGGTAACTACGAGCAGTACTTC | CASSLLGEGNYEQYF
TRBJ1-1 | - | TRBV12-3/TRBV12-4 | few | TGTGCCAGCAGGACAGGAGTAGAAGCTTTCTTT | CASRTGVEAFF
TRBJ2-7 | - | TRBV20-1 | few | TGCAGTGCTAGCGCAGGGCCGGCCTACGAGCAGTACTTC | CSASAGPAYEQYF
TRBJ2-1 | - | TRBV7-8 | few | TGTGCCAGCAGCTTAGTAGGGAGTACCAATGAGCAGTTCTTC | CASSLVGSTNEQFF
TRBJ2-5 | - | TRBV5-1 | - | TGCGCCAGCAGCGCAGGCCTACGGTCAGAGACCCAGTACTTC | CASSAGLRSETQYF
TRBJ1-2 | - | TRBV20-1 | - | TGCAGTGTTGGGGACGGACTCTATGGCTACACCTTC | CSVGDGLYGYTF
TRBJ1-1 | - | TRBV19 | - | TGTGCCAGTAGTATGGGGCCAAGCACTGAAGCTTTCTTT | CASSMGPSTEAFF
TRBJ2-5 | TRBD2 | TRBV12-3/TRBV12-4 | few | TGTGCCAGCAGTGACAGCGGGGCCGGCCAAGAGACCCAGTACTTC | CASSDSGAGQETQYF
TRBJ1-3 | - | TRBV9 | few | TGTGCCAGCAGCGTAGAAAACAGGGCCTCTGGAAACACCATATATTTT | CASSVENRASGNTIYF
TRBJ1-6 | TRBD1 | TRBV6-6 | few | TGTGCCAGCAGTTACTCGGGCCCCGGCCAGGGGGTTAGTTCACCCCTCCACTTT | CASSYSGPGQGVSSPLHF
TRBJ2-4 | - | TRBV7-9 | - | TGTGCCAGCAGCTTTACCGAGAACATTCAGTACTTC | CASSFTENIQYF
TRBJ1-1 | - | TRBV7-9 | few | TGTGCCAGCAGCCCACAGGGTGGTATAGGTGAAGCTTTCTTT | CASSPQGGIGEAFF
TRBJ2-3 | - | TRBV20-1 | few | TGCAGTGCTAGAGCTCCCGGAATTAGCACAGATACGCAGTATTTT | CSARAPGISTDTQYF
TRBJ2-1 | - | TRBV5-1 | many | TGCGCCAGCAGCTTGGGGCGCGATGAGCAGTTCTTC | CASSLGRDEQFF
TRBJ2-7 | TRBD1 | TRBV5-1 | - | TGCGCCAGCAGCCGTGGGACAGGGGGCGCCCCCTACGAGCAGTACTTC | CASSRGTGGAPYEQYF
TRBJ2-4 | TRBD2 | TRBV7-2 | - | TGTGCCAGCGGGAACCTAGCGGTGTCGTACTTC | CASGNLAVSYF
TRBJ2-2 | - | TRBV12-3/TRBV12-4 | once | TGTGCCAGCAGTTTCTGGGGGGCCGGGGAGCTGTTTTTT | CASSFWGAGELFF
TRBJ2-7 | TRBD2 | TRBV6-6 | few | TGTGCCAGCAGTTACTCGCCTAGCGGGAACTACGAGCAGTACTTC | CASSYSPSGNYEQYF
TRBJ2-3 | TRBD2 | TRBV11-3 | few | TGTGCCAGCAGCTCTAGCGGGTCTAGCACAGATACGCAGTATTTT | CASSSSGSSTDTQYF
TRBJ2-2 | TRBD2 | TRBV7-3 | - | TGTGCCAGCAGACCTAGCGGGAGGGTCACCGGGGAGCTGTTTTTT | CASRPSGRVTGELFF
TRBJ1-2 | - | TRBV7-8 | - | TGTGCCAGCAGCTTTACCTCAGGGGTTCAATATGGCTACACCTTC | CASSFTSGVQYGYTF
TRBJ2-7 | - | TRBV2 | few | TGTGCCAGCAGTATGGGACCGAACTCCTACTACGAGCAGTACTTC | CASSMGPNSYYEQYF
TRBJ2-5 | - | TRBV10-3 | - | TGTGCCATCTCCGACAGAACGTACCAAGAGACCCAGTACTTC | CAISDRTYQETQYF
TRBJ2-2 | - | TRBV12-3/TRBV12-4 | - | TGTGCCAGCAGGGGGCAGGTCGGCACCGGGGAGCCGTTTTTT | CASRGQVGTGEPFF
TRBJ1-6 | - | TRBV4-1 | - | TGCGCCAGCAGCCAAGCACTGAGTGGGGGCAGAGGGTCACCCCTCCACTTT | CASSQALSGGRGSPLHF
TRBJ2-7 | - | TRBV7-9 | few | TGTGCCAGCAGCAACTCCGGGACGGTGACCTACGAGCAGTACTTC | CASSNSGTVTYEQYF
TRBJ2-3 | - | TRBV9 | many | TGTGCCAGCAGCCCGGACCGAGATACGCAGTATTTT | CASSPDRDTQYF
TRBJ1-6 | - | TRBV4-3 | - | TGCGCCAGCAGCCAAGATATGAGCGGTTATAATTCACCCCTCCACTTT | CASSQDMSGYNSPLHF
TRBJ2-3 | - | TRBV10-3 | - | TGTGCCATCAGTGAGCCAAGCGCCCGAGGGGGGGATACGCAGTATTTT | CAISEPSARGGDTQYF
TRBJ2-7 | TRBD1 | TRBV4-1 | - | TGCGCCAGCAGGCCCACAGGGGGAAACGAGCAGTACTTC | CASRPTGGNEQYF
TRBJ1-3 | TRBD1 | TRBV7-9 | - | TGTGCCAGCAGCGCCAGGACAGGGCCTGGAAACACCATATATTTT | CASSARTGPGNTIYF
TRBJ1-1 | TRBD1 | TRBV7-9 | - | TGTGCCAGCAGCATCAGACAGGGCGGAAGCACTGAAGCTTTCTTT | CASSIRQGGSTEAFF